The source of this T cell receptor beta chain is a study of CD8 T cells in ankylosing spondylitis. Study-wide points: It was reported that disease-linked clones were significantly enriched in matched ankylosing spondylitis synovial fluid. Earlier literature documents some of the motif variants in reactive arthritis synovial fluid and blood.

With regard to this clonotype: Its antigen is not identified.

The ends were cut back, 7 bases at V and 2 bases at J, with 10 bases in the middle. Germline assignment: CDR1 MNHNS and CDR2 SASEGT. The CDR3 is made up of 13 amino acids. Quantitative 5'-RACE with molecular barcodes produced the TCR beta libraries. TCRdb passed the 5' RACE reads through MiXCR, listing each CDR3 protein once. The table has about 240,000 distinct CDR3 sequences, approximately 12% seen once. The J gene is TRBJ2-3, the V gene TRBV6-1; D not certain. The clonotype originates from a male donor with ankylosing spondylitis or in good health (not recorded which). Sequencing used blood, either unsorted or a sorted T cell fraction (not recorded which). DNA of the CDR3: TGTGCCAGCAACCTCGACCCCACAGATACGCAGTATTTT. As protein: CASNLDPTDTQYF.